The clone carrying this T cell receptor (beta chain) came up a few times. Its antigen is currently unknown. TCRdb ran MiXCR on the reads and lists one entry per CDR3 protein. The table includes 150,000 to 200,000 distinct CDR3 sequences, more than 15% detected once. Germline lookup yields CDR1 SQVTM and CDR2 ANQGSEA. The CDR3 extends over 13 amino acids. V gave up 6 bases and J gave up 2 bases, with 14 bases separating them. The data belong to a study of T cell repertoires in cytomegalovirus infection. Overall study context: Based on public TCR beta signatures, there were indications of CMV infection and of a matching HLA type. Whole-study results and caveats: People with CMV and the relevant HLA were identified by cumulative public TCR beta family frequency. What dominated the ex vivo response were HLA-C-restricted CMV-specific TCR beta clonotypes.

This sequence was found in a human donor in good health (CMV status not recorded). Some clones in this sample may be carry-over from other donors' samples. Sequencing was carried out using CD8+ T cells from PBMCs. The chain combines TRBV29-1 with TRBJ2-7; D is perhaps TRBD1 (6 bases). CDR3 in DNA: TGCAGCGTCCAAACGGACAGCACCTACGAGCAGTACTTC. Encoded protein: CSVQTDSTYEQYF.